A selection of T cell receptor beta chains follows, all from one sample in a study of cytomegalovirus exposure and HLA in healthy donors. Only in-frame clones appear in the TCRdb table, and some are missing; sequencing was by immunoSEQ multiplex PCR. The table includes 150,000 to 200,000 clones, around nine tenths detected once. Sequenced material: PBMCs. The source is a woman under 40 in good health and CMV-seronegative. Each CDR3 is given with its conserved first and last residue. A D gene is named only where the DNA matches it firmly. Size is omitted from some rows. Given values are once, few, many or a class for expanded clones.

TRBD2,.,TRBV2,13,TRBJ2-1,CASRLAGIYEQFF,TGTGCCAGCAGGCTAGCGGGAATATATGAGCAGTTCTTC
.,once,TRBV19,13,TRBJ1-2,CASSIAGSGGYTF,TGTGCCAGTAGTATAGCAGGGTCGGGTGGCTACACCTTC
.,.,TRBV28,11,TRBJ1-1,CASSFEGGAFF,TGTGCCAGCAGTTTTGAGGGAGGAGCTTTCTTT
TRBD2,.,TRBV7-9,16,TRBJ2-7,CASGERGTSGSYEQYF,TGTGCCAGCGGCGAACGCGGGACTAGCGGCTCCTACGAGCAGTACTTC
TRBD2,.,TRBV2,14,TRBJ2-3,CASRWTSGSDTQYF,TGTGCCAGCAGGTGGACTAGCGGGAGCGATACGCAGTATTTT
TRBD1,.,TRBV5-1,16,TRBJ1-2,CASSPGTGDFNYGYTF,TGCGCCAGCAGCCCGGGGACAGGGGACTTCAACTATGGCTACACCTTC
.,.,TRBV7-9,15,TRBJ2-4,CASSLEGGAKNIQYF,TGTGCCAGCAGCTTAGAGGGGGGGGCCAAAAACATTCAGTACTTC
.,.,TRBV25-1,17,TRBJ1-3,CASSSSREILSGNTIYF,TGTGCCAGCAGTTCCAGCCGGGAAATCCTCTCTGGAAACACCATATATTTT
TRBD1,.,TRBV28,12,TRBJ1-2,CASRGQPYGYTF,TGTGCCAGCAGGGGACAGCCCTATGGCTACACCTTC
TRBD2,.,TRBV27,18,TRBJ2-7,CASSLFGGPGTSGSEQYF,TGTGCCAGCAGTTTATTTGGGGGCCCGGGGACTAGCGGCTCGGAGCAGTACTTC
.,few,TRBV4-1,15,TRBJ1-1,CASSQGDVWNTEAFF,TGCGCCAGCAGCCAAGGCGATGTGTGGAACACTGAAGCTTTCTTT
.,.,TRBV6-5,15,TRBJ1-5,CASSRGRGGNQPQHF,TGTGCCAGCAGTCGTGGCAGGGGTGGCAATCAGCCCCAGCATTTT
TRBD1,few,TRBV19,17,TRBJ1-1,CASSQPTGGGMRTEAFF,TGTGCCAGTAGTCAGCCTACAGGGGGAGGGATGAGGACTGAAGCTTTCTTT
.,.,TRBV15,15,TRBJ2-3,CATSRGGPSTDTQYF,TGTGCCACCAGCAGAGGCGGGCCAAGCACAGATACGCAGTATTTT
TRBD1,.,TRBV28,13,TRBJ2-1,CASSWPGQNEQFF,TGTGCCAGCAGTTGGCCGGGACAGAATGAGCAGTTCTTC
.,once,TRBV27,16,TRBJ2-1,CASSLRQVILNNEQFF,TGTGCCAGCAGTTTACGACAGGTGATACTTAACAATGAGCAGTTCTTC
TRBD2,.,TRBV9,15,TRBJ2-3,CASSASGGASDTQYF,TGTGCCAGCAGCGCTAGCGGGGGGGCGTCAGATACGCAGTATTTT
.,.,TRBV7-9,17,TRBJ2-7,CASSLEGVPKGSYEQYF,TGTGCCAGCAGCTTAGAGGGGGTACCGAAGGGTTCCTACGAGCAGTACTTC
.,few,TRBV18,15,TRBJ2-6,CASSSETGRANVLTF,TGTGCCAGCTCTTCCGAAACAGGGCGAGCCAACGTCCTGACTTTC
TRBD2,once,TRBV27,18,TRBJ2-3,CASSLSNLAGGLTDTQYF,TGTGCCAGCAGTTTATCAAATCTAGCGGGGGGACTCACAGATACGCAGTATTTT
TRBD1,.,TRBV4-2,16,TRBJ2-7,CASSHLGTGDPYEQYF,TGTGCCAGCAGCCATCTCGGGACAGGGGACCCCTACGAGCAGTACTTC
TRBD1,.,TRBV12-5,16,TRBJ2-5,CASGSTGAGEWETQYF,TGTGCTAGTGGTTCCACAGGGGCTGGAGAATGGGAGACCCAGTACTTC
.,.,TRBV19,13,TRBJ2-5,CASSSGNQETQYF,TGTGCCAGTAGTTCGGGAAATCAAGAGACCCAGTACTTC
.,once,TRBV7-9,17,TRBJ1-2,CSSSPPPARLPNYGYTF,TGTTCCAGCAGCCCACCTCCGGCACGACTACCTAACTATGGCTACACCTTC
.,.,TRBV6-1,14,TRBJ2-7,CASSPGGSSYEQYF,TGTGCCAGCAGCCCCGGGGGATCTTCCTACGAGCAGTACTTC
.,.,TRBV6-5,14,TRBJ2-7,CASSYSLVTHEQYF,TGTGCCAGCAGTTACTCTCTGGTTACCCACGAGCAGTACTTC
TRBD2,.,TRBV5-8,12,TRBJ2-7,CAQSGSLYEQYF,TGTGCCCAGAGCGGGAGCCTCTACGAGCAGTACTTC
TRBD2,.,TRBV7-9,14,TRBJ2-7,CASRGLAGIGEQYF,TGTGCCAGCAGAGGACTAGCGGGGATTGGAGAGCAGTACTTC
.,.,TRBV4-1,15,TRBJ2-7,CASSQDRGGPYEQYF,TGCGCCAGCAGCCAAGACCGGGGTGGGCCCTACGAGCAGTACTTC
TRBD1,.,TRBV7-6,13,TRBJ2-4,CASSRGQGNIQYF,TGTGCCAGCAGCCGGGGACAGGGTAACATTCAGTACTTC
.,.,TRBV5-1,13,TRBJ2-1,CASRLGLTNEQFF,TGCGCCAGCAGGTTGGGGCTCACGAATGAGCAGTTCTTC
.,.,TRBV6-4,14,TRBJ2-2,CASSDSAVTGELFF,TGTGCCAGCAGTGACTCAGCCGTGACCGGGGAGCTGTTTTTT
TRBD1,.,TRBV5-4,16,TRBJ2-7,CASSRARDSASYEQYF,TGTGCCAGCAGCCGGGCCCGGGACAGCGCATCCTACGAGCAGTACTTC
.,once,TRBV6-1,14,TRBJ1-6,CASRQGPYNSPLHF,TGTGCCAGCAGACAGGGACCTTATAATTCACCCCTCCACTTT
.,.,TRBV6-5,16,TRBJ1-4,CASSYGLGANNEKLFF,TGTGCCAGCAGTTACGGGCTGGGGGCGAATAATGAAAAACTGTTTTTT
.,.,TRBV4-1,14,TRBJ2-7,CASTFEQDSYEQYF,TGCGCCAGCACCTTCGAGCAGGACTCCTACGAGCAGTACTTC
TRBD2,once,TRBV2,15,TRBJ2-7,CASSEWVAGGYEQYF,TGTGCCAGCAGTGAATGGGTAGCGGGAGGTTACGAGCAGTACTTC
.,few,TRBV6-1,14,TRBJ1-2,CASSTWTEPYGYTF,TGTGCCAGCAGTACTTGGACAGAGCCATATGGCTACACCTTC
.,.,TRBV7-9,12,TRBJ2-7,CASSLVRGEQYF,TGTGCCAGCAGCTTAGTCAGGGGCGAGCAGTACTTC
TRBD1,.,TRBV9,15,TRBJ2-2,CASSTGTANTGELFF,TGTGCCAGCAGCACAGGGACAGCGAACACCGGGGAGCTGTTTTTT
.,.,TRBV2,12,TRBJ2-3,CASSDPGFQEYF,TGTGCCAGCAGTGATCCAGGTTTTCAGGAGTATTTT
.,.,TRBV7-2,13,TRBJ1-1,CASSSRQDTEAFF,TGTGCCAGCAGCTCTCGACAGGACACTGAAGCTTTCTTT
TRBD1,.,TRBV29-1,14,TRBJ2-7,CSVVGQEGTNEQYF,TGCAGCGTAGTGGGACAGGAGGGAACGAACGAGCAGTACTTC
.,.,TRBV4-1,14,TRBJ2-7,CASSLDRISYEQYF,TGCGCCAGCAGCCTAGACAGGATCTCCTACGAGCAGTACTTC